This T cell receptor (beta chain) comes out of a study of regulatory T cells in long-lasting Graves disease. Arm-PCR of CDR3 regions and iRepertoire HTBI primers were used to build TCR beta libraries. TCRdb re-analysed the multiplex PCR reads in MiXCR, keeping a single row per CDR3 protein. This sample has fewer than 650,000 distinct CDR3 sequences, with about 16% found just once. Time point indicated: newly diagnosed GD, antithyroid drugs for less than 3 months. PBMC RNA served as the TCR library source. This clonotype was detected only a few times. A junction boundary mismatches the germline segment, possibly from a read error. Germline V gives CDR1 SGHRS, CDR2 YFSETQ. The CDR3 is 15 amino acids. The sample also formed part of further work on T cells in Graves' hyperthyroidism and ophthalmopathy. This second study says: Diagnosis relied on clinical symptoms, serum thyroxine and TRAb, thyroid ultrasound and orbital computed tomography. Using the HTBI primer set, a first-round RT-PCR was run on the TCR CDR3. With a median lead of approximately 6 months before onset, the model predicted ophthalmopathy.

This chain connects TRBV5-1 to TRBJ2-2, with D perhaps matching TRBD1 (6 bases). The sample here was peripheral blood mononuclear cells (PBMCs), taken at new diagnosis, from a patient treated with antithyroid drugs. This clonotype was obtained from a young man with Graves disease. DNA for the CDR3: TGTGCCAGCAGCTTAACAGGGCAAAACACCGGGGAGCTGTTTTTT. This codes for CASSLTGQNTGELFF.